This T cell receptor (beta chain) stems from a study of CD8 T cells in ankylosing spondylitis. This clonotype was found a few times. CDR3 length: 16 amino acids. Trimming cost V 6 bases and J 0 bases; bases outside gene matches: 5. Germline V lookup: CDR1 ENHRY, CDR2 SYGVKD. TCRdb fed the 5' RACE reads into MiXCR, producing one record per CDR3 protein. Of 300,000 to 400,000 distinct CDR3 sequences listed, about 9.9% are singletons. This clonotype was obtained from a female donor with ankylosing spondylitis or in good health (not recorded which). The J gene is TRBJ2-2, the V gene TRBV10-3; TRBD2 matches at 9 bases. The sample consisted of blood, either unsorted or a sorted T cell fraction (not recorded which). The CDR3: CAISAGGGTNTGELFF. In DNA form, the CDR3 reads TGTGCCATCAGCGCGGGGGGGGGAACGAACACCGGGGAGCTGTTTTTT.